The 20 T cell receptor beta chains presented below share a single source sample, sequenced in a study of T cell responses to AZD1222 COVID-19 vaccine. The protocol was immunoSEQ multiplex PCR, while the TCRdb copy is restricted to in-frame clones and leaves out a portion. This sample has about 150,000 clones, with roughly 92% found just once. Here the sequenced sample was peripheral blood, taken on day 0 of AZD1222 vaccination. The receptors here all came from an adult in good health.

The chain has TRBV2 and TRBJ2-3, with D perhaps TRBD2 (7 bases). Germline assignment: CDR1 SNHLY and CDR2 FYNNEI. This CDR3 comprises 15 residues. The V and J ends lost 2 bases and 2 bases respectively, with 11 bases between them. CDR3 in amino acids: CASSEIGGLTDTQYF. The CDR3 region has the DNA TGTGCCAGCAGTGAAATCGGGGGGCTCACAGATACGCAGTATTTT.

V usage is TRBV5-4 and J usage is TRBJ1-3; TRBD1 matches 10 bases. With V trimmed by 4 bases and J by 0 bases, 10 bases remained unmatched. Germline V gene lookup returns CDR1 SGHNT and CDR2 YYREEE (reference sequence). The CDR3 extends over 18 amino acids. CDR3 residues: CASSVGQGRGPSGNTIYF. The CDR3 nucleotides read TGTGCCAGCAGCGTGGGACAGGGGAGGGGGCCCTCTGGAAACACCATATATTTT.

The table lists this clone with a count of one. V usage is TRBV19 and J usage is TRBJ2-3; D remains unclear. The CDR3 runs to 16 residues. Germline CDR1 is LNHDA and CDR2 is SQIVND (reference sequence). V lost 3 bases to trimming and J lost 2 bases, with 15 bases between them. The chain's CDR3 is CASSIAPRLFTDTQYF. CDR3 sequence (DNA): TGTGCCAGTAGTATCGCGCCCCGTCTTTTCACAGATACGCAGTATTTT.

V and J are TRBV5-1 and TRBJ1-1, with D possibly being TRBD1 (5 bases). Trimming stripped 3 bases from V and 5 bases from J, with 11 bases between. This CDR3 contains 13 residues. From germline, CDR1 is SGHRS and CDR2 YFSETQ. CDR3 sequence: CASSWTSRTEAFF. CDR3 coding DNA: TGCGCCAGCAGCTGGACAAGCCGAACTGAAGCTTTCTTT.

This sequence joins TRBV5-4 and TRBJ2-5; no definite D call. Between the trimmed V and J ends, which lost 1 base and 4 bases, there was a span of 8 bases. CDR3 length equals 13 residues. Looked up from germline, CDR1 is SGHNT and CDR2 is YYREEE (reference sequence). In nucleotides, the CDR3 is TGTGCCAGCAGCTTGTTTGTGGGAGAGACCCAGTACTTC. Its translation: CASSLFVGETQYF.

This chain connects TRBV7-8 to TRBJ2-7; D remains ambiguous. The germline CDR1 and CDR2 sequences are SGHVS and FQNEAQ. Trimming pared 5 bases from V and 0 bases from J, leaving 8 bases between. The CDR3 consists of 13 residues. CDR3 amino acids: CASSRWGSYEQYV. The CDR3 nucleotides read TGTGCCAGCAGCCGATGGGGCTCCTACGAGCAGTACGTC.

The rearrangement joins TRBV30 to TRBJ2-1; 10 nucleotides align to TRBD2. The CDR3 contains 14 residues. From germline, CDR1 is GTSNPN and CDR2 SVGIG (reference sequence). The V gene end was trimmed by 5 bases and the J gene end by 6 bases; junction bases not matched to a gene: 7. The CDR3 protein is CAWGSGRVINEQFF. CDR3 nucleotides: TGTGCCTGGGGAAGCGGGAGGGTTATCAATGAGCAGTTCTTC. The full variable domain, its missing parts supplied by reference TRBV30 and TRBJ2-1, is SQTIHQWPATLVQPVGSPLSLECTVEGTSNPNLYWYRQAAGRGLQLLFYSVGIGQISSEVPQNLSASRPQDRQFILSSKKLLLSDSGFYLCAWGSGRVINEQFFGPGTRLTVL.

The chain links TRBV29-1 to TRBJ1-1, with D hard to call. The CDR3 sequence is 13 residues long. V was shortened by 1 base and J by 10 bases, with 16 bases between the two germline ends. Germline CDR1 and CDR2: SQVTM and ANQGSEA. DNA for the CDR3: TGCAGCGTTGAAGGGTCGGTGGGTCCTGCAGCTTTCTTT. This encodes CSVEGSVGPAAFF.

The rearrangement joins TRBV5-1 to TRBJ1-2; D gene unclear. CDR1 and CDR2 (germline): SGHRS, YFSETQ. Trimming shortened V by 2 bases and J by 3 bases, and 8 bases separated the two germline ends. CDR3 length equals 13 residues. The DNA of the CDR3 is TGCGCCAGCAGCTTCGACGGAGACTATGGCTACACCTTC. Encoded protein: CASSFDGDYGYTF.

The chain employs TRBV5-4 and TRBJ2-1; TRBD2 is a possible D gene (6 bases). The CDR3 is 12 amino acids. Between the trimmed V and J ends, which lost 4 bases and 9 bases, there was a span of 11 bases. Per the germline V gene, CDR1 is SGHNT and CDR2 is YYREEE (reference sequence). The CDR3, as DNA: TGTGCCAGCAGCCAGACTAGGGGTGAGCAGTTCTTC. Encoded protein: CASSQTRGEQFF.

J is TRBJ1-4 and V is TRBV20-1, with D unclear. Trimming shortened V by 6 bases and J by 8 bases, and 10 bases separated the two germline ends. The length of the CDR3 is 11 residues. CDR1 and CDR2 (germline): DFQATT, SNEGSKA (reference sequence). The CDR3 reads CSAPRSEKLFF. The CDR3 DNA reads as TGCAGTGCCCCGAGGTCCGAAAAACTGTTTTTT.

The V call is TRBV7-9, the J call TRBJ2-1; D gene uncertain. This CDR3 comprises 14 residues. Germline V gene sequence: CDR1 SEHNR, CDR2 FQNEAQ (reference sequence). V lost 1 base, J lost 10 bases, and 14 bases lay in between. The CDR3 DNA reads TGTGCCAGCAGCTTAGTTGTAGCATATCGGGAGCAGTTCTTC. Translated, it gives CASSLVVAYREQFF. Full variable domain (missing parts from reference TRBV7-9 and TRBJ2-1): DTGVSQNPRHKITKRGQNVTFRCDPISEHNRLYWYRQTLGQGPEFLTYFQNEAQLEKSRLLSDRFSAERPKGSFSTLEIQRTEQGDSAMYLCASSLVVAYREQFFGPGTRLTVL.

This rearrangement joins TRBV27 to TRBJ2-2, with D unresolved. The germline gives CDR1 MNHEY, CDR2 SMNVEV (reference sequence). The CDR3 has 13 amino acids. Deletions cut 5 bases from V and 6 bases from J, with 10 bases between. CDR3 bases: TGTGCCAGCAGTCCACCTCCCCCCGGGGAGCTGTTTTTT. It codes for CASSPPPPGELFF.

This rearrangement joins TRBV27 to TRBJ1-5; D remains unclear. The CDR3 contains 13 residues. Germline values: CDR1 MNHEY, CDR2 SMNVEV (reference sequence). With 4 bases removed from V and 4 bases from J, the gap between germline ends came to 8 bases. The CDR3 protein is CASSWTENQPQHF. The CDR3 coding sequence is TGTGCCAGCAGTTGGACGGAGAATCAGCCCCAGCATTTT.

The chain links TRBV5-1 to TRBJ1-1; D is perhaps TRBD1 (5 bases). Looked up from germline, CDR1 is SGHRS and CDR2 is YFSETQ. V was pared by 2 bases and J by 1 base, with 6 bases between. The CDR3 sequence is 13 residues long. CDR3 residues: CASSLGTNTEAFF. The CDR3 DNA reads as TGCGCCAGCAGCTTAGGGACGAACACTGAAGCTTTCTTT. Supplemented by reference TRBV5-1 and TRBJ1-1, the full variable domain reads KAGVTQTPRYLIKTRGQQVTLSCSPISGHRSVSWYQQTPGQGLQFLFEYFSETQRNKGNFPGRFSGRQFSNSRSEMNVSTLELGDSALYLCASSLGTNTEAFFGQGTRLTVV.

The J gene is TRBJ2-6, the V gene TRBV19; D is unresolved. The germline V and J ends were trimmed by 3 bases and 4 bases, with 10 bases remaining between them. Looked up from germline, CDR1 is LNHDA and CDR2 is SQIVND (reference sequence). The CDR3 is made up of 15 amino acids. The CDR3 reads CASSITSVGANVLTF. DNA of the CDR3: TGTGCCAGTAGTATCACGAGTGTCGGGGCCAACGTCCTGACTTTC.

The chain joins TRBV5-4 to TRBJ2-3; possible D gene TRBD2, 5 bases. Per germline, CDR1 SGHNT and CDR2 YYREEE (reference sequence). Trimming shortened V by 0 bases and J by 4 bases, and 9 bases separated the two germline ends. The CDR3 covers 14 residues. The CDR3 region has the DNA TGTGCCAGCAGCTTGGGAGCGGCCGCAGATACGCAGTATTTT. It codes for CASSLGAAADTQYF.

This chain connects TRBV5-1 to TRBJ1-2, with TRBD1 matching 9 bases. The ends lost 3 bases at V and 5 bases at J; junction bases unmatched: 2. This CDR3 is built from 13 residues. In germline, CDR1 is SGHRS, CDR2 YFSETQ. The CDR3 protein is CASSSGQGYGYTF. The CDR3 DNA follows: TGCGCCAGCAGCTCGGGACAGGGATATGGCTACACCTTC. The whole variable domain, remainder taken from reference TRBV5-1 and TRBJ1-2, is KAGVTQTPRYLIKTRGQQVTLSCSPISGHRSVSWYQQTPGQGLQFLFEYFSETQRNKGNFPGRFSGRQFSNSRSEMNVSTLELGDSALYLCASSSGQGYGYTFGSGTRLTVV.

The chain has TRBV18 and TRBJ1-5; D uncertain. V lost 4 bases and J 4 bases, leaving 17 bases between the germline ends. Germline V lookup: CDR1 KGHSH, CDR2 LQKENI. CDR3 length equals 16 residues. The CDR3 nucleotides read TGTGCCAGCTCACTATCGGGTTCGACAACTAATCAGCCCCAGCATTTT. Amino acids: CASSLSGSTTNQPQHF.

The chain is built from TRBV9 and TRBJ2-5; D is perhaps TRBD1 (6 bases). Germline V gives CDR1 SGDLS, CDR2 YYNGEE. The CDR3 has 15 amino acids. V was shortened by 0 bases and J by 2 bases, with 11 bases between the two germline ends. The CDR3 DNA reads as TGTGCCAGCAGCGTAGGGTTAACAGGGCAAGAGACCCAGTACTTC. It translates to CASSVGLTGQETQYF.